Listed below are T cell receptor beta chains from one sample, sequenced in a study of spatial heterogeneity in lung cancer. TCRdb independently ran MiXCR on the 5' RACE reads; one entry per CDR3 protein. The sample consists of about 90,000 distinct CDR3 sequences, approximately 8.5% of them appearing once. Sequences were derived from PBMCs, sampled at surgery. These receptors all come from a male donor with early-stage non-small cell lung cancer. The CDR3 runs from the conserved cysteine through the conserved F or W.

CSARGWDREYEQYF,TRBV20-1,TRBJ2-7
CASSFRGRQETQYF,TRBV7-9,TRBJ2-5
CASSPGQINEKLFF,TRBV28,TRBJ1-4
CSASDTTRGGELFF,TRBV20-1,TRBJ2-2
CASSVSGGTTGELFF,TRBV9,TRBJ2-2
CASSQDLLTGELFF,TRBV4-3,TRBJ2-2
CASSLLAPSSYNEQFF,TRBV5-1,TRBJ2-1
CASSFIGGHYEQYF,TRBV5-1,TRBJ2-7
CASKGKEEQFF,TRBV2,TRBJ2-1
CSVAPGQGSTDTQYF,TRBV29-1,TRBJ2-3
CASSVSGTSTDTQYF,TRBV9,TRBJ2-3
CASSLSGENTIYF,TRBV18,TRBJ1-3
CSARGTGNRDTQYF,TRBV20-1,TRBJ2-3
CASSVATGGEQYF,TRBV5-1,TRBJ2-7
CASSLFLNTEAFF,TRBV5-1,TRBJ1-1
CASSPPQGQETQYF,TRBV18,TRBJ2-5
CASSYGGDSYEQYF,TRBV6-2/TRBV6-3,TRBJ2-7
CASSSTGKNEKLFF,TRBV7-9,TRBJ1-4
CAISDRGMPANVLTF,TRBV10-3,TRBJ2-6
CASSQDLRRGEQYF,TRBV4-3,TRBJ2-7
CASSQPGLGDYEQYF,TRBV14,TRBJ2-7
CASSVGLAGYNEQFF,TRBV9,TRBJ2-1
CASGEVTDTQYF,TRBV3-1,TRBJ2-3
CASRRGLGGEQYF,TRBV12-3/TRBV12-4,TRBJ2-7
CASSQDRGREQFF,TRBV4-1,TRBJ2-1
CASSYSDKALSYEQYF,TRBV6-5,TRBJ2-7
CASSLTLQDTQYF,TRBV18,TRBJ2-3
CASSASGGARNEQFF,TRBV4-2,TRBJ2-1
CSARREGATDTQYF,TRBV20-1,TRBJ2-3
CASRSSSGNTIYF,TRBV27,TRBJ1-3
CASEAGGAWYQETQYF,TRBV7-9,TRBJ2-5
CASSEEGAISYEQYF,TRBV6-1,TRBJ2-7
CSANQLAGVADTQYF,TRBV20-1,TRBJ2-3
CSASGLADYNEQFF,TRBV20-1,TRBJ2-1
CASSLFRGEQYF,TRBV28,TRBJ2-7
CSASRTVQETQYF,TRBV20-1,TRBJ2-5
CASSYGLAGYPQFF,TRBV7-8,TRBJ2-1
CASSEGTGYQPQHF,TRBV6-1,TRBJ1-5
CASSQEGYSYEQYF,TRBV4-2,TRBJ2-7
CAIRTDRETEAFF,TRBV10-3,TRBJ1-1